This record covers a single TCR beta chain. Per the study methods: From reference gene primer amplification, estimates of nucleated cell counts were derived. Repertoires were generated with immunoSEQ multiplex PCR, while TCRdb's copy carries only in-frame clones and drops some. Clone size and the V and J calls come from that table; the DNA yielded D and trimming. The data contain about 200,000 clones, around 80% of them seen just once; the ten biggest clones take up about 2.8%. Germline V lookup: CDR1 SNHLY, CDR2 FYNNEI. Trimming at V came to 7 bases and at J to 4 bases, leaving 8 bases not matched to a gene. The CDR3 length is 14 residues. The data were obtained in a study of blood T cell repertoires in COVID-19. Study background: Acute and convalescent COVID-19 samples came from the United States, Italy and Spain. Sources were T cells, B-cell-depleted T cells, or PBMCs; the material itself was cDNA or gDNA.

Sequenced: peripheral blood. The J gene is TRBJ2-3, the V gene TRBV2; 7 bases are shared with TRBD1. This TCR came from a woman older than 75 with active or convalescent COVID-19. CDR3 region: CASNIRDSSDTQYF. The CDR3 region has the DNA TGTGCCAGCAATATACGGGACAGCTCAGATACGCAGTATTTT.